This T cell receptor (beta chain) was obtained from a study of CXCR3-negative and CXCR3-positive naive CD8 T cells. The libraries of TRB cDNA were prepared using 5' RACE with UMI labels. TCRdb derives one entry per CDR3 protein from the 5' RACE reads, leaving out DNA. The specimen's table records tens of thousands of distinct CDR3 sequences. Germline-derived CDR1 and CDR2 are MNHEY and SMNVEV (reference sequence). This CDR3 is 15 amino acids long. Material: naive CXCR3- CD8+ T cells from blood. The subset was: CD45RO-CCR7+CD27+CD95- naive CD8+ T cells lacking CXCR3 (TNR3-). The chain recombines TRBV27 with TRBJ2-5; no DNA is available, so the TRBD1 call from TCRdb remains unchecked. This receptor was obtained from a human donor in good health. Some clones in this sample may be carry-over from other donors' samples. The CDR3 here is CASSLSDRLQETQYF.